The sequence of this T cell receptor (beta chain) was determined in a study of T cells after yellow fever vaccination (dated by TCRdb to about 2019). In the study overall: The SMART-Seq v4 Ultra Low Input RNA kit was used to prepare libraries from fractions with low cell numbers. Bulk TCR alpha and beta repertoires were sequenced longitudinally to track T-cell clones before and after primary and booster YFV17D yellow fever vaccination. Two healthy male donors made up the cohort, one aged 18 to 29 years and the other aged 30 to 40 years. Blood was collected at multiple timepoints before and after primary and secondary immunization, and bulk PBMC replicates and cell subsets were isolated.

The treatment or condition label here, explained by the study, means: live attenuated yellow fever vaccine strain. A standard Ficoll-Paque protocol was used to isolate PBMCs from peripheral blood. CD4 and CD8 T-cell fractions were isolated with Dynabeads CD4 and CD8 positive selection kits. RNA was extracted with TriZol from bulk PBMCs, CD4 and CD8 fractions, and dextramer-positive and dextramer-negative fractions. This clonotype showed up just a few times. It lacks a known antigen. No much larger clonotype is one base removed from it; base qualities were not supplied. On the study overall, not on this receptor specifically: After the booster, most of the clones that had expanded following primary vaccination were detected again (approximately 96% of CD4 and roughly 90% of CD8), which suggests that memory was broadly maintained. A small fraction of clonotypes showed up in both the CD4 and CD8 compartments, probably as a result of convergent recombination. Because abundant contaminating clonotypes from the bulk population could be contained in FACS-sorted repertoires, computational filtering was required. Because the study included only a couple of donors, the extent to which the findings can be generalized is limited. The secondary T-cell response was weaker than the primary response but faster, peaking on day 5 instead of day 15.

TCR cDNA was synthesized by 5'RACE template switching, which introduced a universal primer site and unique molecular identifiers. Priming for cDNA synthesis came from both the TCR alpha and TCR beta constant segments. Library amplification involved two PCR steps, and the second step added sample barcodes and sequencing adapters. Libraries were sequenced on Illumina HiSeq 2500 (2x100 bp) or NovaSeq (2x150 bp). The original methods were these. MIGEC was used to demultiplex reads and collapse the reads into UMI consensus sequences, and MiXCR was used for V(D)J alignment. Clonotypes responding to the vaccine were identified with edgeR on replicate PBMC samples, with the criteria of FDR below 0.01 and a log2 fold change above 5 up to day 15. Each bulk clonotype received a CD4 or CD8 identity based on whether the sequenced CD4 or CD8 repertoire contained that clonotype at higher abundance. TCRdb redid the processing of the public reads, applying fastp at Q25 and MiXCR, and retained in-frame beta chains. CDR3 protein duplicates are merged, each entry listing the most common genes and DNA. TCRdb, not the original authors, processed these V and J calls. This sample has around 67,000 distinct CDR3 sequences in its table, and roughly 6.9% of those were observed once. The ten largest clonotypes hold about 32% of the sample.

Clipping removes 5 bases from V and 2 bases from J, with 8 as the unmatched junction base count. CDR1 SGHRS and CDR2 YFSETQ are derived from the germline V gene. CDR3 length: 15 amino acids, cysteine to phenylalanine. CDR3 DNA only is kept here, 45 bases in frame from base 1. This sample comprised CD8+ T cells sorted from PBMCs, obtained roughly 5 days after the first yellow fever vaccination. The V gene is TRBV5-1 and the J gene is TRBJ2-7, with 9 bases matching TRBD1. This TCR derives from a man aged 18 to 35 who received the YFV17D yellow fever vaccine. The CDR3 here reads CASSFRTGAAYEQYF. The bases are TGCGCCAGCAGTTTCCGGACAGGGGCCGCCTACGAGCAGTACTTC.